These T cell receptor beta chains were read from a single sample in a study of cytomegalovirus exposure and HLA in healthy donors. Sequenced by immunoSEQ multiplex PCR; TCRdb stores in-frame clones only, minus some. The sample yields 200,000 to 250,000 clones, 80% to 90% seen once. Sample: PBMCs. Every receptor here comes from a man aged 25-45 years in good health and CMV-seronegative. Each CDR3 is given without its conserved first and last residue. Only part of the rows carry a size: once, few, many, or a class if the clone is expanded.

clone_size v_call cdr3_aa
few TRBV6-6 ASIPFGGQPQH
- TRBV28 ASSVKQGINNSPLH
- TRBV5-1 ASSRGQGWNSPLH
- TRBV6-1 ASSATHRGALHEQY
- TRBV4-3 ASSQDVGAYEQY
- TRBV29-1 SVGGGALTDTQY
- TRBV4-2 ASSQKGGQGGEKLF
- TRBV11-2 ASSLQGGQGTDTQY
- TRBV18 ASSPREETQY
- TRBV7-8 ASSFRRLAGKETQY
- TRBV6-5 ASSFEVAGEQF
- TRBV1 TSSLLAGGYNEQF
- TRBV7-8 ASSHPRTSVIEQY
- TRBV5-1 ASSLGLAGGVASSSYNEQF
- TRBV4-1 ASSSGNSAYSNQPQH
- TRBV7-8 ASSERVGPTDTQY
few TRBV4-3 ASSPQEGYEQY
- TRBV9 ASSRDYHNEQF
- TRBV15 ATSRLLQGQGSPLH
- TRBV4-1 ASSQDWPTYEQY
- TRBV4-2 ASSLGGGLLGTDTQY
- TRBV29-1 SVGRDRVTYEQY
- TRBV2 ASSPENIQY
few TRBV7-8 ASSKSSGGASDTQY
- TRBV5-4 ASSLESGETQY
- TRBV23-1 ASSPTTETQY
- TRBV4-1 ASSRMGGGNTIY
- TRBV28 ASSPLGRGNYVLGYT
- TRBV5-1 ASSWGDRGHNEQF
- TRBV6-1 ASSEMGGISDEQF
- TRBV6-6 ASSRGGTGGGNIQY
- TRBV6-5 ASRYLANNYGYT
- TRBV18 ASSPAGLKNIQY
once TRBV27 ASSFRPTGPNQPQH
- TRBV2 ASSGQYTGELF
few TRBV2 ASRAAEGDTQY
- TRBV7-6 ASSTPAASGSGELF
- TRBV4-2 ASSQDGTGSSYNSPLH
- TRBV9 ASSVETSGGETQY
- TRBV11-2 ASSQTNSGNTIY
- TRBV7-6 ASSGGLNTEAF
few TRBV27 ASSPIDRNTEAF
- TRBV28 ASSTPGAYNEQF
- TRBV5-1 ASSFTAGLNYGYT
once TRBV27 ASSLPSGTSNEQF
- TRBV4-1 ASSQDVGVVAGGVNGELF
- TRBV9 ASSVEQYNEQF
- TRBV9 ASSKGDEQY
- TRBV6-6 ANRQDYNSPLH
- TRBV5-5 ASSLVRDREAF
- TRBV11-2 ASSLGGASYNEQF